This entry is about one T cell receptor (beta chain). Which antigen it targets is not known. The record has no base qualities; no much larger clone is one base away. The sample comes from a study of T-cell reconstitution after alpha-beta-depleted transplantation in children (TCRdb year 2016). Study-level background: T-cell immune reconstitution after TCRalphabeta/CD19-depleted allogeneic hematopoietic cell transplantation in children was quantitatively tracked in the study by means of TCR repertoire profiling.

Libraries came from PCR. TCRdb lists the instrument as Illumina HiSeq 2500. To normalize quantification of the TCRbeta repertoire, the TCR libraries were built with molecular barcoding that relied on unique molecular identifiers. In TCRdb, the public reads were trimmed at Q25 with fastp and aligned with MiXCR, with productive beta chains retained. Every entry covers one CDR3 protein and lists the most common genes and DNA from its rows. Across this sample there are hundreds of thousands of distinct CDR3 sequences, with 10% to 15% seen only once. Of the sample, over 2% falls within the top ten clones. Reading from cysteine to phenylalanine, the CDR3 counts 17 amino acids. Only the CDR3 DNA stays, 51 bases, in frame from base 1. V and J are truncated by 1 base and 0 bases respectively, leaving an intervening sequence of 13 bases. The germline V gene supplies CDR1 SGDLS and CDR2 YYNGEE. General conclusions and limits of the study: Apparently early alphabetaT-cell count recovery about two months after transplant reportedly relied on only several hundred rapidly expanded clones derived from non-depleted graft cells. In some patients, the high TCRbeta diversity seen at day 60 was put down to recipient T cells and intrathymic progenitors that had survived conditioning. Hyperexpanded clone frequencies declined over subsequent months; after one year, T-cell counts and TCRbeta diversity were mostly attributed to newly produced T cells.

Interpreted using the paper, the treatment or condition label stands for: allogeneic hematopoietic cell transplantation with graft depleted of TCRalphabeta T cells and CD19 B cells. TCRalphabeta/CD19-depleted allogeneic hematopoietic cell grafts were given to the transplant recipients, all of whom were children. This receptor was obtained from a male patient aged 10 to 17 who had a stem cell transplant for acute myeloid leukemia, so the T cells may come from the graft donor. The sequence links TRBV9 to TRBJ2-2; too little of a D gene remains to name it. The sample was PBMCs, mostly from graft donor cells, taken 360 days after TCRalphabeta/CD19-depleted stem cell transplant. The CDR3 reads CASSVYPATSNTGELFF. In nucleotides, the sequence is TGTGCCAGCAGCGTATATCCAGCGACCTCGAACACCGGGGAGCTGTTTTTT.